The clone carrying this T cell receptor beta chain was seen at least ten times. These data belong to a study of low-dose radiotherapy and immunotherapy resistance in tumors. Overall study context: Intravenous nivolumab 240 mg every two weeks plus ipilimumab 1 mg/kg every six weeks was given to patients.

Specified time point: before trial treatment. In the RACIN dose-escalation trial, donors got nivolumab plus ipilimumab with aspirin, cyclophosphamide and radiotherapy. Eligible patients bore advanced solid tumors devoid of tumor-infiltrating lymphocytes. TRAV- and TRBV-specific primers, spanning alpha and beta chains, primed first-strand cDNA. It was with a constant-region primer and a V-primer adapter that TCRs were amplified over around 18 PCR cycles. Each CDR3 protein gets one entry after TCRdb re-called the reads with MiXCR. The sample lists 85,000 to 95,000 distinct CDR3 sequences; just under 9.5% were seen once. CDR3 size: 17 residues. Germline CDR1 and CDR2: SGHDN and FVKESK. J was trimmed by 3 bases and V by 2 bases; bases with no gene match: 7.

This chain uses TRBV14 with TRBJ2-1; TRBD2 agrees at 10 bases. The input for sequencing was PBMCs, taken before treatment. This clonotype originated in a male donor with prostate cancer. CDR3 DNA sequence: TGTGCCAGCAGCCAATCTGGACTAGCGGTCGGCTACAATGAGCAGTTCTTC. This translates into CASSQSGLAVGYNEQFF.